This T cell receptor beta chain was observed in a study of blood T cells in healthy people across ages. V dropped 10 bases and J dropped 1 base, with 16 bases sitting between them. CDR3 length: 14 amino acids. The use of a sample-barcoded 5' primer and a J-beta primer mix characterized a second PCR of roughly 6 to 11 cycles. Each TCR beta cDNA got a 12-nucleotide random molecular identifier. A single record per CDR3 protein comes from TCRdb applying MiXCR to the 5' RACE reads. The sample contains about 1,600,000 distinct CDR3 sequences, about 43% of which appear only once. This receptor was obtained from a woman between 18 and 29 years old in good health. The genes are TRBV12-3 or TRBV12-4 and TRBJ1-1, with no clear D. The sequenced sample was blood. CDR3 DNA sequence: TGTGCCACCCGGCCGGGCGCCTCGAACACTGAAGCTTTCTTT. This codes for CATRPGASNTEAFF.